This T cell receptor beta chain is from a study of CXCR3-negative and CXCR3-positive naive CD8 T cells. Researchers sorted approximately 290,000 cells of each CD8+ T cell subset in triplicate. A CD45RO-CCR7+CD27+CD95- phenotype identified naive CD8+ T cells. Through 5' RACE with UMI labels, the TRB cDNA libraries were prepared. TCRdb reprocessed the 5' RACE reads, keeping one entry per CDR3 protein, no DNA. This sample's clone table lists tens of thousands of distinct CDR3 sequences. The germline gives CDR1 MGHDK, CDR2 SYGVNS. The CDR3 contains 14 residues. Turning to this clonotype: The antigen remains undetermined.

The study's findings and limits: Memory cells showed distinct TRBV-TRBJ patterns, while the two naive subsets matched. More hydrophobic TRB CDR3s were found in CXCR3-positive naive cells than in CXCR3-negative naive cells.

This TCR came from a human donor in good health. Some clones in this sample may be carry-over from other donors' samples. J is TRBJ2-1 and V is TRBV25-1; TCRdb picks TRBD2, but there is no DNA to check that call. Specimen: naive CXCR3- CD8+ T cells from blood. Noted subset: CD45RO-CCR7+CD27+CD95- naive CD8+ T cells lacking CXCR3 (TNR3-). The CDR3 reads CASSDSGTYNEQFF.